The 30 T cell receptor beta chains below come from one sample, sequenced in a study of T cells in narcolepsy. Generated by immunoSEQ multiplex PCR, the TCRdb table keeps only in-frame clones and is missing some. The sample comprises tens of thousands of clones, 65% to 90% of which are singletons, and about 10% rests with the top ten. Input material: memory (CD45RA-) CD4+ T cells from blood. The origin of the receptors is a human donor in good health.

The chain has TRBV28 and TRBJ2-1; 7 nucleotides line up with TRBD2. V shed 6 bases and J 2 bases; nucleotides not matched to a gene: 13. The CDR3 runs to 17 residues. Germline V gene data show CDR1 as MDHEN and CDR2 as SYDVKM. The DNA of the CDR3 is TGTGCCAGCAGCCCTATTACGGGAGGAACGGCCTACAATGAGCAGTTCTTC. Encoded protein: CASSPITGGTAYNEQFF. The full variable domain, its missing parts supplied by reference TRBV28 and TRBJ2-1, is DVKVTQSSRYLVKRTGEKVFLECVQDMDHENMFWYRQDPGLGLRLIYFSYDVKMKEKGDIPEGYSVSREKKERFSLILESASTNQTSMYLCASSPITGGTAYNEQFFGPGTRLTVL.

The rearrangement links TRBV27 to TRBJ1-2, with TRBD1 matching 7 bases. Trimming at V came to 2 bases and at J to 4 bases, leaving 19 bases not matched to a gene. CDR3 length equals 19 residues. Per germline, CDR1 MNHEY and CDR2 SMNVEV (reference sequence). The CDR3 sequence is CASSLSQRQGARGFYGYTF. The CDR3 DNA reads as TGTGCCAGCAGTTTAAGTCAGAGACAGGGCGCCCGGGGCTTCTATGGCTACACCTTC.

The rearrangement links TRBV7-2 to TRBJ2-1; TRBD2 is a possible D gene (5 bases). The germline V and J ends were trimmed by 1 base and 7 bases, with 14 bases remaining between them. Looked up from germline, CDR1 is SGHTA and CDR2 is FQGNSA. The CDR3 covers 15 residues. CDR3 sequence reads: CASSLVFGPGNEQFF. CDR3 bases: TGTGCCAGCAGCTTAGTTTTCGGGCCGGGAAATGAGCAGTTCTTC. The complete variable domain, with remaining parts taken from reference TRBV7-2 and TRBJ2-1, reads GAGVSQSPSNKVTEKGKDVELRCDPISGHTALYWYRQSLGQGLEFLIYFQGNSAPDKSGLPSDRFSAERTGGSVSTLTIQRTQQEDSAVYLCASSLVFGPGNEQFFGPGTRLTVL.

This CDR3 is CASSLITSGHYEQYF. CDR3 nucleotide sequence: TGTGCCAGCAGCTTGATAACTAGCGGACACTACGAGCAGTACTTC. This chain uses TRBV5-6 with TRBJ2-7; 8 positions match TRBD2. The V segment lost 1 base and the J segment 3 bases; nucleotides outside the gene matches: 6. CDR1 and CDR2 (germline): SGHDT, YYEEEE. The CDR3 covers 15 residues.

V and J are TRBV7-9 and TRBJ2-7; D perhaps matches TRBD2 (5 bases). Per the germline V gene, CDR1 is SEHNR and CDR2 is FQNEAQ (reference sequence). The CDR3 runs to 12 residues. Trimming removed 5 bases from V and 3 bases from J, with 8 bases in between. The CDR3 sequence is CASSRTVYEQYF. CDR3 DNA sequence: TGTGCCAGCAGCAGGACTGTCTACGAGCAGTACTTC.

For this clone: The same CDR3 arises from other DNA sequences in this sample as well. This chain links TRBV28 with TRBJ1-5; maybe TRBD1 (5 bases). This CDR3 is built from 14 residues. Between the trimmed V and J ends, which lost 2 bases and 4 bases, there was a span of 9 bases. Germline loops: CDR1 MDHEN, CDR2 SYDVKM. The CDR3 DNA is TGTGCCAGCAGTTTAAGCCAGGGTAATCAGCCCCAGCATTTT. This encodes CASSLSQGNQPQHF.

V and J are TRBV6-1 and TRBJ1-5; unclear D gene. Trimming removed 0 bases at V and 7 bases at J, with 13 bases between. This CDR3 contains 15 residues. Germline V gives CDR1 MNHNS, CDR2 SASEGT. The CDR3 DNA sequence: TGTGCCAGCAGTGAAGCGACCCTCGGGAACCAGCCCCAGCATTTT. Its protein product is CASSEATLGNQPQHF.

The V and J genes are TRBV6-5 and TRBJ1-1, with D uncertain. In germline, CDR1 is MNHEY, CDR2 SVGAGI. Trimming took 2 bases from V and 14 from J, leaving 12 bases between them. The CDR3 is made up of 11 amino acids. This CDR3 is CASSYGPGVFF. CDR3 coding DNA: TGTGCCAGCAGTTACGGGCCCGGGGTATTCTTT.

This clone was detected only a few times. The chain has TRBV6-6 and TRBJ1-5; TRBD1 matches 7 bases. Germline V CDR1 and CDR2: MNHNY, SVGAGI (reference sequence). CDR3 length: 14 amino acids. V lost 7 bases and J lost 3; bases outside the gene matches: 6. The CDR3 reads CASNRGTVNQPQHF. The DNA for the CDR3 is TGTGCCAGCAATCGAGGGACAGTCAATCAGCCCCAGCATTTT.

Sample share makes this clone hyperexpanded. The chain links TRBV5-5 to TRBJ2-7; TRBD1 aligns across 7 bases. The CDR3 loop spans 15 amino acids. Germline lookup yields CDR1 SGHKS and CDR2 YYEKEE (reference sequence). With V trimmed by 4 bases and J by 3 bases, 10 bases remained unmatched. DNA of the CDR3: TGTGCCAGCAGCCCGGAAGGACAGGTACTCTACGAGCAGTACTTC. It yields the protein CASSPEGQVLYEQYF.

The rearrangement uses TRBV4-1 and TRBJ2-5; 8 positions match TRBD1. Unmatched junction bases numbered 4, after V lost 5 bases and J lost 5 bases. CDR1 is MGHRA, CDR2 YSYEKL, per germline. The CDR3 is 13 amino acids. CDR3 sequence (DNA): TGCGCCAGCAGCGACCACAGGGGGGAGACCCAGTACTTC. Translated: CASSDHRGETQYF.

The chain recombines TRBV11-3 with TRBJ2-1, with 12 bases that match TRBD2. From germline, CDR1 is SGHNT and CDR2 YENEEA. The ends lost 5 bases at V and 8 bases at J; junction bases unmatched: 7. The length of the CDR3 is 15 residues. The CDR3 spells CASSVLAGGGDEQFF. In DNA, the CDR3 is TGTGCCAGCAGCGTACTAGCGGGAGGAGGGGATGAGCAGTTCTTC.

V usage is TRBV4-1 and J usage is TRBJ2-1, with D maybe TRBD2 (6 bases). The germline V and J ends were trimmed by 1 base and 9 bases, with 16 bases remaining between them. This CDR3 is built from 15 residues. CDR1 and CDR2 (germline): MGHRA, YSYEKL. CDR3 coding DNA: TGCGCCAGCAGCCAAGTTCTTCGGGGGAACGGTGAGCAGTTCTTC. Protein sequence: CASSQVLRGNGEQFF.

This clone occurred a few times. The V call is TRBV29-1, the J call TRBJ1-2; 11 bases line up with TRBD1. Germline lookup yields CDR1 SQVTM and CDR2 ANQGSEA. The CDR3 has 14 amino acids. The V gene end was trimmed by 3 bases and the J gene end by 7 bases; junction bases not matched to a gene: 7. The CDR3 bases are TGCAGCGTTGAGAGGGACAGGGGGGGTGGTGGCTACACCTTC. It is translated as CSVERDRGGGGYTF.

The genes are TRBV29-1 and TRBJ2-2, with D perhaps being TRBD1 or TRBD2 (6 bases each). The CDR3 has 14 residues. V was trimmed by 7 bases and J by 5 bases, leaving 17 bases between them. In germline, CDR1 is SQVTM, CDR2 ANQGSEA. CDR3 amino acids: CSALGGSRTGELFF. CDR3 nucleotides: TGCAGCGCCCTAGGGGGGAGTAGGACCGGGGAGCTGTTTTTT.

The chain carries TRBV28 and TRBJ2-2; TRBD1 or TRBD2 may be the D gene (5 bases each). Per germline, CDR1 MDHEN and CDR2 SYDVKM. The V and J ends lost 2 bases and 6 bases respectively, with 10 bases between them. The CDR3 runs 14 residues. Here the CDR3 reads CASSLGAGPGELFF. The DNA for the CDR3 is TGTGCCAGCAGTTTAGGGGCGGGCCCCGGGGAGCTGTTTTTT.

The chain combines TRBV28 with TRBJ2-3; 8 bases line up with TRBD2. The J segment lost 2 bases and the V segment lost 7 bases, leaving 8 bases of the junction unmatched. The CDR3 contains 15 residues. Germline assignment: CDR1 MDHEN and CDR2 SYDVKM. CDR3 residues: CASMIAGSHTDTQYF. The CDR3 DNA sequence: TGTGCCAGCATGATAGCGGGATCCCACACAGATACGCAGTATTTT.

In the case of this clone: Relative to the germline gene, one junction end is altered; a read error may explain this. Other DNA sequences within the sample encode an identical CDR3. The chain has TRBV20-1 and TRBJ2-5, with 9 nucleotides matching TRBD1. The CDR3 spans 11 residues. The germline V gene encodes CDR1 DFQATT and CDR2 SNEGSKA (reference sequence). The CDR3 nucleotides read TGCAGCGGGGACAGGGAAGAGACTCAGTACTTC. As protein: CSGDREETQYF.

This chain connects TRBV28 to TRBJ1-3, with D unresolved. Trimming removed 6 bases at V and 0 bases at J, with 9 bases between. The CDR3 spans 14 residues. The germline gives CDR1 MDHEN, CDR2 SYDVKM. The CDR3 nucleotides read TGTGCCAGCAGGAGGACGGCCTCTGGAAACACCATATATTTT. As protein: CASRRTASGNTIYF.

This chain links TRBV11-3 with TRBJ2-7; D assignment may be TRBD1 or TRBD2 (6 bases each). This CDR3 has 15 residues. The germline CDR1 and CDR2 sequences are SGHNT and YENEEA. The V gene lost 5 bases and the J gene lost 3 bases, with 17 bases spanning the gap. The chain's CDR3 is CASSPDGGLYYEQYF. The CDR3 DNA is TGTGCCAGCAGCCCAGATGGGGGGCTGTACTACGAGCAGTACTTC.

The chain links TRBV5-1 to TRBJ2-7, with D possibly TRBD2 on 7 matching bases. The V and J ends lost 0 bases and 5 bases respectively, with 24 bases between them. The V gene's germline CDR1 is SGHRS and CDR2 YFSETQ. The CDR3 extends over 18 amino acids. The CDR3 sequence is CASSLGGAGGRNLNEQYF. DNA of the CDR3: TGCGCCAGCAGCTTGGGGGGGGCTGGCGGGAGAAATCTAAACGAGCAGTACTTC.

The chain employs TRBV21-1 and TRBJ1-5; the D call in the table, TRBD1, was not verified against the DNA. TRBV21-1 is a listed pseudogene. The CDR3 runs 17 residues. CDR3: CASSKAGQSYSNQPQHF. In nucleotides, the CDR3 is TGTGCCAGCAGCAAAGCCGGACAAAGCTATAGCAATCAGCCCCAGCATTTT.

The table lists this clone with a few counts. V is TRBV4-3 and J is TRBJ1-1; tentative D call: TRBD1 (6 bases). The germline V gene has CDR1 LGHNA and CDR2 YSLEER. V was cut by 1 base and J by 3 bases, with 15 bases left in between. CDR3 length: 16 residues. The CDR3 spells CASSQGLRDIYTEAFF. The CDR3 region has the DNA TGCGCCAGCAGCCAAGGCCTCCGGGACATCTACACTGAAGCTTTCTTT.

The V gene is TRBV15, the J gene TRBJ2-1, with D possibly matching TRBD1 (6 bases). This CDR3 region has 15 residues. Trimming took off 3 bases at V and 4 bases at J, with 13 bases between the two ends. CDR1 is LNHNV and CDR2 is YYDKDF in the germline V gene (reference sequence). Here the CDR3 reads CATSSEPTGYNEQFF. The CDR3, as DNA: TGTGCCACCAGCAGTGAACCTACAGGGTACAATGAGCAGTTCTTC.

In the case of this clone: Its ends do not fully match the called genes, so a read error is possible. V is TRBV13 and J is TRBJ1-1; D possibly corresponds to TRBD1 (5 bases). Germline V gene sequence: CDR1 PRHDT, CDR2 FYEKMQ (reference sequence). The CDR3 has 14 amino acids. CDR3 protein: CASSLGTRGTEAFF. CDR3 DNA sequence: TGTGCCAGCAGCCTAGGGACCCGAGGGACTGAAGCTTTCTTT.

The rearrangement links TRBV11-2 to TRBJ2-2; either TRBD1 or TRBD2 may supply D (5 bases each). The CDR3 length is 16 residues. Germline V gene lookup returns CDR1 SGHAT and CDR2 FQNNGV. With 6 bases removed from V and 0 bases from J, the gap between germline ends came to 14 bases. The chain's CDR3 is CASRVPGRSNTGELFF. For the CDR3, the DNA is TGTGCCAGCAGGGTGCCGGGACGTTCGAACACCGGGGAGCTGTTTTTT.

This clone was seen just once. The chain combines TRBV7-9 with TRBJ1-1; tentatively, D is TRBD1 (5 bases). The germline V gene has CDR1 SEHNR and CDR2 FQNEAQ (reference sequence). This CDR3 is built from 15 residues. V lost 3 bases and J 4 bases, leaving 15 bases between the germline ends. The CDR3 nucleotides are TGTGCCAGCAGCTTGGGGGTCGGGGGTGGCACTGAAGCTTTCTTT. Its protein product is CASSLGVGGGTEAFF.

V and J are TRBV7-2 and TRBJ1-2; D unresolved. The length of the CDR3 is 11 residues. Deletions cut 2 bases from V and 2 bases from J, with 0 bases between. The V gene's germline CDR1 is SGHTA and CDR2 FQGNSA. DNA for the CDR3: TGTGCCAGCAGCTTAAACTATGGCTACACCTTC. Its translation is CASSLNYGYTF.

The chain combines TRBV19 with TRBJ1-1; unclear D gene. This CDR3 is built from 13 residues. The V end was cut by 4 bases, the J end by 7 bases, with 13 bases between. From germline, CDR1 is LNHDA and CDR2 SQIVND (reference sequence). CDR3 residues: CASSTTRAVEAFF. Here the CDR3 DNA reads TGTGCCAGTAGTACTACCCGGGCAGTTGAAGCTTTCTTT.

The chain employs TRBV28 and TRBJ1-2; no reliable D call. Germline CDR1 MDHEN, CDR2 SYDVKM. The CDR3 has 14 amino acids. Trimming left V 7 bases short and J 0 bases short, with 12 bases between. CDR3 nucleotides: TGTGCCAGCACCCCAGGTGCTACTAACTATGGCTACACCTTC. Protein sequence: CASTPGATNYGYTF.